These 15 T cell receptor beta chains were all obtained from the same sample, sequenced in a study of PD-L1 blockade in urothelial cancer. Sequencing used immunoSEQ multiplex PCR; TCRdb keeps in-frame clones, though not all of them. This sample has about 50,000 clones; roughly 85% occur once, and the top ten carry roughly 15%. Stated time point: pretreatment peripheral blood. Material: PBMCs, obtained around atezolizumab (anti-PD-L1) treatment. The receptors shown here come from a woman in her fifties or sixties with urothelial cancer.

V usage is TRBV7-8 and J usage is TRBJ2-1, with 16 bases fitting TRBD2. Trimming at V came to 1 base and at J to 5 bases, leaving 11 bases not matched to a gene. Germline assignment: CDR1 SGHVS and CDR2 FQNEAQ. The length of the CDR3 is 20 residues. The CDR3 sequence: CASSLDWVGTSGRVNNEQFF. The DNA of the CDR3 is TGTGCCAGCAGCTTAGATTGGGTCGGGACTAGCGGGAGGGTTAACAATGAGCAGTTCTTC. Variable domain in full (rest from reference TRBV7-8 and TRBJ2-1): GAGVSQSPRYKVAKRGQDVALRCDPISGHVSLFWYQQALGQGPEFLTYFQNEAQLDKSGLPSDRFFAERPEGSVSTLKIQRTQQEDSAVYLCASSLDWVGTSGRVNNEQFFGPGTRLTVL.

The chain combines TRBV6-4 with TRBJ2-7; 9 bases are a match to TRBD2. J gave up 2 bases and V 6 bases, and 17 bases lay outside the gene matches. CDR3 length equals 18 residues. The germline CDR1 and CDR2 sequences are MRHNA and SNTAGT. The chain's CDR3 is CASSLAGLPSIFTYEQYF. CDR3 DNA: TGTGCCAGCAGCCTAGCGGGACTACCCTCTATCTTCACCTACGAGCAGTACTTC.

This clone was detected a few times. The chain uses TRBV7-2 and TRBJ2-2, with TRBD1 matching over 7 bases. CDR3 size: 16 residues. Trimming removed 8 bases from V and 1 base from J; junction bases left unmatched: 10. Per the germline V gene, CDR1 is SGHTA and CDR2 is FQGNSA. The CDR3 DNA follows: TGTGCCAGCTCTTCCCCTACAGGGGTGAACACCGGGGAGCTGTTTTTT. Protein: CASSSPTGVNTGELFF.

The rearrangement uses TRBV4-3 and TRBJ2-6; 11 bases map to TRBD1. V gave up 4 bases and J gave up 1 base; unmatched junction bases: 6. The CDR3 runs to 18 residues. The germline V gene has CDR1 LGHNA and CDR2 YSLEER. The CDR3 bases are TGCGCCAGCAGCCCTTGGACAGGGGGCCCTTCTGGGGCCAACGTCCTGACTTTC. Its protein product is CASSPWTGGPSGANVLTF.

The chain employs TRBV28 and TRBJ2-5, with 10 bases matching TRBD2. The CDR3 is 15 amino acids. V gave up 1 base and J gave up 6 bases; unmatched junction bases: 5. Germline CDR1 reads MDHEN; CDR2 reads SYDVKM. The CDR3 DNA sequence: TGTGCCAGCAGTTTATTAGCGGGGGGTTTAAAGACCCAGTACTTC. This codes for CASSLLAGGLKTQYF.

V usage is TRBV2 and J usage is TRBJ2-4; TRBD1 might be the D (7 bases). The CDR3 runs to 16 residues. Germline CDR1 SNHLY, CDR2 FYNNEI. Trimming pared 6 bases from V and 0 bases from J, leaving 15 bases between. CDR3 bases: TGTGCCAGCAGGGGACAGCTGGGACTAGCCAAAAACATTCAGTACTTC. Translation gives CASRGQLGLAKNIQYF.

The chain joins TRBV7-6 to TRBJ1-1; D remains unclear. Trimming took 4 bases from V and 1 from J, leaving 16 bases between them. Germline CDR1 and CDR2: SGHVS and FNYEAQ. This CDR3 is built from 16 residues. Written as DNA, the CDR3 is TGTGCCAGCAGCTCGACCCCCGGACGGGGGAACACTGAAGCTTTCTTT. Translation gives CASSSTPGRGNTEAFF.

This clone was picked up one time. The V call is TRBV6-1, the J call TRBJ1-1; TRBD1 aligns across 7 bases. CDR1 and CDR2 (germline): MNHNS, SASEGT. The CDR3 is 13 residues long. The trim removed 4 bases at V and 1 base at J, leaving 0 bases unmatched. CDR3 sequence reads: CASSGQGNTEAFF. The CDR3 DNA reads TGTGCCAGCAGTGGACAGGGGAACACTGAAGCTTTCTTT.

This CDR3 reads CASSLGGGGLAIYYEQYF. In nucleotides, the CDR3 is TGTGCCAGCAGCTTAGGGGGCGGTGGACTAGCAATCTATTACGAGCAGTACTTC. The chain combines TRBV11-2 with TRBJ2-7, with 8 bases aligning to TRBD2. Germline V lookup: CDR1 SGHAT, CDR2 FQNNGV. The CDR3 loop spans 18 amino acids. Trimming removed 1 base from V and 4 bases from J; junction bases left unmatched: 15.

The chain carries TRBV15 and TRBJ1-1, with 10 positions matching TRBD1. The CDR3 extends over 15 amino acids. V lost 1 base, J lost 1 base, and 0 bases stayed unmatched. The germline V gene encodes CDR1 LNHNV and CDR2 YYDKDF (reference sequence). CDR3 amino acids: CATSRGTGGNTEAFF. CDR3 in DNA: TGTGCCACCAGCAGAGGGACAGGGGGGAACACTGAAGCTTTCTTT.

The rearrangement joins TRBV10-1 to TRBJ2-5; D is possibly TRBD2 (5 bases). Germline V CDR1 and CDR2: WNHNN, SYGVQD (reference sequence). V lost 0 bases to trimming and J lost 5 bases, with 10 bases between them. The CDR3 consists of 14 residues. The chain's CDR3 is CASSESTSFETQYF. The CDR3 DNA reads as TGCGCCAGCAGTGAGTCCACTAGTTTCGAGACCCAGTACTTC.

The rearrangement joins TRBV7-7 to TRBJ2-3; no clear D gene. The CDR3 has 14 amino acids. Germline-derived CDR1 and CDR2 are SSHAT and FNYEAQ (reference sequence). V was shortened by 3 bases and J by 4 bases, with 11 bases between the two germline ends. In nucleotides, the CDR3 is TGTGCCAGCAGCTTTGGCCCCGCACCAGATACGCAGTATTTT. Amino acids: CASSFGPAPDTQYF.

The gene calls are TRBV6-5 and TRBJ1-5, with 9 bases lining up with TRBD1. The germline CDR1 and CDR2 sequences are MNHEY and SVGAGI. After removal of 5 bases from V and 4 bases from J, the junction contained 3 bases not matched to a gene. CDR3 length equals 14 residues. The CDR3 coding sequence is TGTGCCAGCAGTCAGACAGGGGGGAATCAGCCCCAGCATTTT. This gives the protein CASSQTGGNQPQHF.

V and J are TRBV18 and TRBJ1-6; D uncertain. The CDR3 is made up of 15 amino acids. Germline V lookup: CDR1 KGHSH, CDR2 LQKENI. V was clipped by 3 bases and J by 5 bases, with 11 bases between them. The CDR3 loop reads CASSPSGLNNSPLHF. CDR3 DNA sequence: TGTGCCAGCTCACCGTCTGGGCTAAATAATTCACCCCTCCACTTT.

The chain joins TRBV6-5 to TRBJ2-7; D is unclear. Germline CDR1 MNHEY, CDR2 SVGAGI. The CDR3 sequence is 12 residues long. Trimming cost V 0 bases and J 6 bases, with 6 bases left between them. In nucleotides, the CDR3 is TGTGCCAGCAGTTACTCGAGTCGCGAGCAGTACTTC. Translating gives CASSYSSREQYF.